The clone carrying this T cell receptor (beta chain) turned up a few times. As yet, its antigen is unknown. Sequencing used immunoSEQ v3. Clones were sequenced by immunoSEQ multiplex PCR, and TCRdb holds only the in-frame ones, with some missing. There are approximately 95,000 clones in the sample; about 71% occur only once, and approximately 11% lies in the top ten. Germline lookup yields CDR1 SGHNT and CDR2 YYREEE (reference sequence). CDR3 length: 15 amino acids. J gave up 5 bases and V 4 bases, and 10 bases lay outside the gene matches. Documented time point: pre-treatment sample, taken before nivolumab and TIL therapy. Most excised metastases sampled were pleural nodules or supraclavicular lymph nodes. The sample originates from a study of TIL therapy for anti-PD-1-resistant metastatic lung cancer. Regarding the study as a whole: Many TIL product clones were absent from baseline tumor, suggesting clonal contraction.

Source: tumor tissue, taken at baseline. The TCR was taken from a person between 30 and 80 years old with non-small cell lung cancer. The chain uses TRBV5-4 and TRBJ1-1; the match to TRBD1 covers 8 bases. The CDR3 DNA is TGTGCCAGCAGCCTAGGGACAGGTTTGATGACTGAAGCTTTCTTT. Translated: CASSLGTGLMTEAFF.